These T cell receptor beta chains were read from a single sample in a study of neurological immune-mediated disorders. MiXCR was run by TCRdb on the 5' RACE reads, yielding one entry per CDR3 protein. The table lists some 46,000 distinct CDR3 sequences, around 4.5% of them singletons. Source material: PBMCs. The receptors shown here come from an older woman with multiple sclerosis. Each CDR3 is given with its conserved first and last residue. A D gene is named only where the DNA matches it firmly. The listing skips clone size in some rows; elsewhere it reads once, few, many or a size class.

v_call	j_call	cdr3_length	d_call	clone_size	cdr3_nt	cdr3_aa
TRBV20-1	TRBJ2-2	11	NA	many	TGCAGTGCTGCCCTCGCCCGGGAGCTGTTTTTT	CSAALARELFF
TRBV20-1	TRBJ1-5	13	NA	many	TGCAGTGCTAGCCGCAGTACGGAGCAGCCCCAGCATTTT	CSASRSTEQPQHF
TRBV18	TRBJ2-1	14	NA	many	TGTGCCAGCTCACCTGTAGGTGGGATCAATGAGCAGTTCTTC	CASSPVGGINEQFF
TRBV5-1	TRBJ1-2	13	NA	NA	TGCGCCAGCAGCTTTGAGTCAGTACATGGCTACACCTTC	CASSFESVHGYTF
TRBV20-1	TRBJ2-1	16	TRBD2	few	TGCAGTGCTAGAGATAACTGGGACTACTCTGGCAATGAGCAGTTCTTC	CSARDNWDYSGNEQFF
TRBV10-3	TRBJ2-5	13	NA	many	TGTGCCATCAGTGAGTCGAAGGAGGAGACCCAGTACTTC	CAISESKEETQYF
TRBV4-3	TRBJ2-5	15	NA	many	TGCGCCAGCAGCCAAGATTACGGCCCAGAGAAGACCCAGTACTTC	CASSQDYGPEKTQYF
TRBV9	TRBJ1-4	13	TRBD1	many	TGTGCCAGCAGTGATATACTGGGGACAGCACTGTTTTTT	CASSDILGTALFF
TRBV7-2	TRBJ2-5	14	NA	few	TGTGCCAGCAGCTTTTTCAGGGTTCACGAGACCCAGTACTTC	CASSFFRVHETQYF
TRBV5-1	TRBJ1-4	16	NA	few	TGCGCCAGCAGCTTGGATGGGTGGCAGGCTAATGAAAAACTGTTTTTT	CASSLDGWQANEKLFF
TRBV20-1	TRBJ2-7	14	NA	many	TGCAGTGCTAGAGAAGACGCGGGGAAGTACGAGCAGTACTTC	CSAREDAGKYEQYF
TRBV20-1	TRBJ1-4	13	NA	few	TGCAGTGCTCACCGGGACCGTAATGAAAAACTGTTTTTT	CSAHRDRNEKLFF
TRBV20-1	TRBJ1-1	16	NA	many	TGCAGTGCTAGAGTCAAGGGAAGGGGATACAACACTGAAGCTTTCTTT	CSARVKGRGYNTEAFF
TRBV4-3	TRBJ2-3	15	NA	many	TGCGCCAGCAGCCAAGAACTTGATTCTCCAGATACGCAGTATTTT	CASSQELDSPDTQYF
TRBV20-1	TRBJ2-3	16	NA	many	TGCAGTGCTAGAGATGGACTACCGTATAGCACAGATACGCAGTATTTT	CSARDGLPYSTDTQYF
TRBV20-1	TRBJ1-5	14	NA	many	TGCAGTGCTAGATTCCCATCGCCGGGTCAGCCCCAGCATTTT	CSARFPSPGQPQHF
TRBV20-1	TRBJ2-2	14	TRBD2	NA	TGCAGTGCTTATAGCGGGGGTTCAGGAGGGGAGCTGTTTTTT	CSAYSGGSGGELFF
TRBV3-1	TRBJ2-6	16	NA	many	TGTGCCAGCAGCCTAGATCGCGGCTCTGGGGCCAACGTCCTGACTTTC	CASSLDRGSGANVLTF
TRBV20-1	TRBJ2-1	14	TRBD1	many	TGCAGTGCTACAGACAGGGCCCGTTCGGATGAGCAGTTCTTC	CSATDRARSDEQFF
TRBV5-1	TRBJ2-3	16	TRBD1	NA	TGCGCCAGCAGCTTGGCCCTGTCAGGGGGCGCAGATACGCAGTATTTT	CASSLALSGGADTQYF
TRBV28	TRBJ1-1	15	NA	many	TGTGCCAGCAGTTTATGGGGGACTCGGAACACTGAAGCTTTCTTT	CASSLWGTRNTEAFF
TRBV7-2	TRBJ2-5	16	TRBD2	many	TGTGCCAGCAGCCCGTCCCTTCTAGCGGGGGAAGAGACCCAGTACTTC	CASSPSLLAGEETQYF
TRBV12-3/TRBV12-4	TRBJ2-3	12	NA	many	TGTGCCAGCAGTCTAATAATAGATACGCAGTATTTT	CASSLIIDTQYF
TRBV5-5	TRBJ2-3	14	TRBD2	NA	TGCGCCAGCAGCCATAGCGGGATGGTAGATACGCAGTATTTT	CASSHSGMVDTQYF
TRBV7-2	TRBJ2-2	14	TRBD1	NA	TGTGCCAGCAGCCCTACAGGGGGCACCGGGGAGCTGTTTTTT	CASSPTGGTGELFF
TRBV5-1	TRBJ1-1	14	NA	many	TGCGCCAGCAGCCCATTACCCCAGCACACTGAAGCTTTCTTT	CASSPLPQHTEAFF
TRBV15	TRBJ2-5	14	TRBD1	many	TGTGCCACCAGCAGGGGGACAGGGCAAGAGACCCAGTACTTC	CATSRGTGQETQYF
TRBV20-1	TRBJ2-1	15	NA	NA	TGCAGTGCTAGAGAAGGACATGCTGGGTTAGATGAGCAGTTCTTC	CSAREGHAGLDEQFF
TRBV3-1	TRBJ2-7	11	NA	many	TGTGCCAGCAGCCAATTGAGCGAGCAGTACTTC	CASSQLSEQYF
TRBV28	TRBJ2-7	13	TRBD1	many	TGTGCCAGCAGTTTGGGACAGGCAGACGAGCAGTACTTC	CASSLGQADEQYF